These 24 T cell receptor beta chains came from one sample sequenced in a study of T cell repertoires in cytomegalovirus infection. Their antigen targets remain unknown. TCRdb analysed the reads with MiXCR anew, one entry per CDR3 protein. The sample consists of hundreds of thousands of distinct CDR3 sequences, about 33% of them appearing once. The starting material was cultured PBMCs, obtained from culture after CMV antigen stimulation. Receptors originate from a human donor in good health (CMV status not recorded). Some clones in this sample may be carry-over from other donors' samples.

This clonotype was seen only a few times. The gene calls are TRBV7-9 and TRBJ1-2; perhaps TRBD1 as D (6 bases). The CDR3 sequence is 13 residues long. Trimming took 5 bases from V and 4 from J, leaving 11 bases between them. Germline V gene data show CDR1 as SEHNR and CDR2 as FQNEAQ (reference sequence). CDR3 in DNA: TGTGCCAGCAGCATAGGACAGTTCTATGGCTACACCTTC. The encoded protein is CASSIGQFYGYTF.

The chain carries TRBV10-3 and TRBJ2-5, with D unresolved. Germline CDR1 reads ENHRY; CDR2 reads SYGVKD. The CDR3 has 14 residues. The ends were cut back, 3 bases at V and 2 bases at J, with 10 bases in the middle. The CDR3 is CAISEKARQETQYF. CDR3 DNA sequence: TGTGCCATCAGTGAAAAGGCCAGACAAGAGACCCAGTACTTC.

A few counts support this clonotype. The chain combines TRBV6-1 with TRBJ2-3; 7 bases align to TRBD1. The CDR3 sequence is 15 residues long. Germline V CDR1 and CDR2: MNHNS, SASEGT. With 10 bases clipped from V and 2 bases from J, the junction kept 12 bases outside the gene matches. The CDR3 protein is CATSNDRDPTDTQYF. DNA of the CDR3: TGTGCCACCTCAAACGACAGGGACCCCACAGATACGCAGTATTTT.

The rearrangement links TRBV28 to TRBJ1-2; D is uncertain. Trimming cost V 7 bases and J 6 bases, with 12 bases left between them. The CDR3 runs to 12 residues. CDR1 MDHEN and CDR2 SYDVKM come from the germline V gene. CDR3 protein: CASTLGRDGYTF. CDR3 DNA sequence: TGTGCCAGCACCCTGGGTAGGGATGGCTACACCTTC.

This sequence joins TRBV29-1 and TRBJ1-2, with a possible D match to TRBD1 (6 bases). V was shortened by 1 base and J by 8 bases, with 17 bases between the two germline ends. The CDR3 runs to 14 residues. Germline lookup yields CDR1 SQVTM and CDR2 ANQGSEA. The CDR3 loop reads CSVEAPGAQRGYTF. The CDR3 DNA reads as TGCAGCGTTGAAGCCCCAGGGGCCCAACGGGGCTACACCTTC.

This clonotype was seen only a few times. The chain links TRBV6-8 to TRBJ2-7; 9 nucleotides match TRBD2. CDR1 and CDR2 from the germline V gene are MNHGY and SAAAGT. J gave up 2 bases and V 6 bases, and 5 bases lay outside the gene matches. CDR3 length: 14 amino acids. CDR3 region: CASRRGLAPYEQYF. The DNA of the CDR3 is TGTGCCAGCAGACGGGGACTAGCCCCCTACGAGCAGTACTTC.

Points on this clonotype: One junction end disagrees with the germline gene, perhaps due to a read error. This chain connects TRBV5-3 to TRBJ1-1; tentative D call: TRBD1 (5 bases). TRBV5-3 qualifies as an ORF whose function is uncertain. There are 15 residues in the CDR3. CDR3 loop: CASSLEKGLNTEAFF. In DNA, the CDR3 is TGTGCCAGCAGCTTGGAGAAGGGGTTGAACACTGAAGCTTTCTTT.

This clonotype was seen only a few times. V gene TRBV20-1 combines with J gene TRBJ1-5, with 7 bases that match TRBD1. The CDR3 loop spans 12 amino acids. Germline V gives CDR1 DFQATT, CDR2 SNEGSKA (reference sequence). J lost 4 bases, V lost 6 bases, and 3 bases had no gene match. The CDR3 coding sequence is TGCAGTGCCCGACAGGGTAATCAGCCCCAGCATTTT. Its protein is CSARQGNQPQHF.

This rearrangement joins TRBV6-2 or TRBV6-3 to TRBJ1-2; 9 positions match TRBD1. Germline values: CDR1 MNHEY, CDR2 SVGEGT. The trim removed 6 bases at V and 7 bases at J, leaving 6 bases unmatched. The CDR3 has 13 amino acids. CDR3 residues: CASRPTGGRGYTF. CDR3 bases: TGTGCCAGCAGACCCACAGGGGGCCGTGGCTACACCTTC.

This chain joins TRBV20-1 and TRBJ2-5; 7 bases fit TRBD1. The V gene's germline CDR1 is DFQATT and CDR2 SNEGSKA (reference sequence). The CDR3 extends over 16 amino acids. J gave up 5 bases and V 4 bases, and 16 bases lay outside the gene matches. CDR3 loop: CSANEPTGDATETQYF. The CDR3 nucleotides are TGCAGTGCTAACGAACCCACAGGGGATGCTACGGAGACCCAGTACTTC.

This clonotype appeared many times. J is TRBJ2-4 and V is TRBV7-2; 11 positions match TRBD2. V trimming: 1 base; J trimming: 2 bases; junction bases outside the gene matches: 4. CDR3 size: 17 residues. Germline values: CDR1 SGHTA, CDR2 FQGNSA. CDR3 in DNA: TGTGCCAGCAGCTTAGTGGGGACTAGCGGAACCAAAAACATTCAGTACTTC. Encoded protein: CASSLVGTSGTKNIQYF.

The rearrangement joins TRBV4-1 to TRBJ2-2, with 9 bases fitting TRBD1. CDR1 is MGHRA and CDR2 is YSYEKL in the germline V gene. V lost 2 bases, J lost 6 bases, and 7 bases stayed unmatched. This CDR3 has 16 residues. The CDR3 nucleotides read TGCGCCAGCAGCCAACCAGTAAGGGACAGGGCCGGGGAGCTGTTTTTT. Protein: CASSQPVRDRAGELFF.

This clonotype was recorded a few times. The chain employs TRBV10-2 and TRBJ2-1; maybe TRBD1 (5 bases). The CDR3 consists of 15 residues. Germline assignment: CDR1 WSHSY and CDR2 SAAADI. V lost 4 bases and J lost 2, with 12 bases in between. CDR3 residues: CASSVGAAAYNEQFF. The CDR3 DNA sequence: TGCGCCAGCAGTGTTGGGGCAGCTGCCTACAATGAGCAGTTCTTC.

The V gene is TRBV20-1, the J gene TRBJ2-3; a weak D match, TRBD2 (5 bases). The CDR3 contains 12 residues. Germline assignment: CDR1 DFQATT and CDR2 SNEGSKA (reference sequence). Trimming stripped 4 bases from V and 3 bases from J, with 8 bases between. This CDR3 is CSATDFTDTQYF. The CDR3 DNA sequence: TGCAGTGCTACGGACTTTACAGATACGCAGTATTTT.

The rearrangement links TRBV6-1 to TRBJ1-5; weak D call: TRBD1 (5 bases). Germline V lookup: CDR1 MNHNS, CDR2 SASEGT. Trimming took off 5 bases at V and 5 bases at J, with 16 bases between the two ends. The length of the CDR3 is 15 residues. The CDR3 loop is CASSKEGLTDQPQHF. The CDR3, as DNA: TGTGCCAGCAGTAAAGAGGGGCTCACGGATCAGCCCCAGCATTTT.

The chain carries TRBV11-3 and TRBJ2-3, with TRBD2 matching 7 bases. J was trimmed by 3 bases and V by 8 bases; bases with no gene match: 5. The CDR3 covers 13 residues. Germline values: CDR1 SGHNT, CDR2 YENEEA. In nucleotides, the CDR3 is TGTGCCAGCGGGGACTATTCGACAGATACGCAGTATTTT. Translated: CASGDYSTDTQYF.

The rearrangement joins TRBV7-2 to TRBJ2-2; 10 nucleotides line up with TRBD2. The CDR3 runs 16 residues. The V gene's germline CDR1 is SGHTA and CDR2 FQGNSA. Trimming at V came to 3 bases and at J to 3 bases, leaving 4 bases not matched to a gene. CDR3 amino acids: CASSFRLAGHTGELFF. Written as DNA, the CDR3 is TGTGCCAGCAGCTTTCGACTAGCGGGCCACACCGGGGAGCTGTTTTTT.

The chain couples TRBV3-1 to TRBJ2-4, with 10 bases identical to TRBD2. V lost 3 bases, J lost 3 bases, and 2 bases stayed unmatched. The germline V gene has CDR1 LGHDT and CDR2 YNNKEL (reference sequence). The CDR3 sequence is 15 residues long. CDR3 nucleotide sequence: TGTGCCAGCAGCCATTTAGCGGGGGGCAAAAACATTCAGTACTTC. Its protein is CASSHLAGGKNIQYF. Combining the CDR3 with reference TRBV3-1 and TRBJ2-4 gives the whole variable domain DTAVSQTPKYLVTQMGNDKSIKCEQNLGHDTMYWYKQDSKKFLKIMFSYNNKELIINETVPNRFSPKSPDKAHLNLHINSLELGDSAVYFCASSHLAGGKNIQYFGAGTRLSVL.

The V gene is TRBV4-1, the J gene TRBJ2-2; 15 bases agree with TRBD2. The trim removed 5 bases at V and 3 bases at J, leaving 7 bases unmatched. This CDR3 comprises 18 residues. In germline, CDR1 is MGHRA, CDR2 YSYEKL. The CDR3: CASSSRTSGRAHTGELFF. In nucleotides, the CDR3 is TGCGCCAGCAGCTCACGGACTAGCGGGAGGGCCCACACCGGGGAGCTGTTTTTT.

Only a few counts were recorded for this clonotype. The chain links TRBV7-3 to TRBJ1-2; D call uncertain. The V end was cut by 1 base, the J end by 4 bases, with 7 bases between. In germline, CDR1 is SGHTA, CDR2 FQGTGA. The CDR3 totals 13 residues. The CDR3 DNA reads as TGTGCCAGCAGCTTAATAGGTACCTATGGCTACACCTTC. Residues: CASSLIGTYGYTF.

V and J are TRBV20-1 and TRBJ2-7; no reliable D call. Germline V gives CDR1 DFQATT, CDR2 SNEGSKA (reference sequence). This CDR3 is 16 amino acids long. V lost 3 bases to trimming and J lost 3 bases, with 21 bases between them. This CDR3 is CSASKGTGRTRYEQYF. For the CDR3, the DNA is TGCAGTGCTAGCAAGGGAACTGGGCGGACCCGCTACGAGCAGTACTTC.

This clonotype was detected only a few times. The chain is built from TRBV7-2 and TRBJ2-5, with D perhaps TRBD1 (6 bases). The CDR3 length is 13 residues. Germline V lookup: CDR1 SGHTA, CDR2 FQGNSA. V was trimmed by 8 bases and J by 2 bases, leaving 12 bases between them. CDR3 region: CASGDRPQETQYF. The CDR3 nucleotides are TGTGCCAGCGGCGACAGGCCTCAAGAGACCCAGTACTTC.

This clonotype was recorded a few times. V usage is TRBV19 and J usage is TRBJ1-1; D possibly corresponds to TRBD1 (5 bases). The CDR3 totals 14 residues. Trimming took off 4 bases at V and 6 bases at J, with 15 bases between the two ends. Germline CDR1 is LNHDA and CDR2 is SQIVND (reference sequence). The CDR3 bases are TGTGCCAGTAGTAACGAGGGGATTAGGGCTGAAGCTTTCTTT. Protein product: CASSNEGIRAEAFF.

This clonotype was seen at least ten times. The chain uses TRBV7-9 and TRBJ2-3; possibly TRBD1 for D (6 bases). Germline CDR1 SEHNR, CDR2 FQNEAQ (reference sequence). CDR3 size: 13 residues. The V gene lost 6 bases and the J gene lost 4 bases, with 11 bases spanning the gap. CDR3 protein: CASSRGHPDTQYF. DNA for the CDR3: TGTGCCAGCAGTAGGGGACATCCAGATACGCAGTATTTT.